This note documents a single T cell receptor (beta chain) sequence. These data belong to a study of blood T cell repertoires in COVID-19. Study in general: T cells, B-cell-depleted T cells, or PBMCs provided the cDNA or gDNA that served as material.

Original processing notes: The assay estimated nucleated cells by amplifying reference gene primers. Measured with immunoSEQ multiplex PCR; TCRdb has only the in-frame clones, and not every one. V and J calls and clone size come straight from that table; D and trimming were deduced from the DNA. The data show over 120,000 clones, roughly 81% seen once. The CDR3 contains 16 residues. With 2 bases clipped from V and 5 bases from J, the junction kept 5 bases outside the gene matches. The chain recombines TRBV23-1 with TRBJ2-2; TRBD1 agrees at 10 bases. TRBV23-1 is given ORF status, its function remaining uncertain. Sequenced material: peripheral blood. This sequence originates from a woman aged 50 to 60 with active or convalescent COVID-19. CDR3 bases: TGCGCCAGCAGTCAACCTGGGACAGGGGTGACCGGGGAGCTGTTTTTT. This encodes CASSQPGTGVTGELFF.